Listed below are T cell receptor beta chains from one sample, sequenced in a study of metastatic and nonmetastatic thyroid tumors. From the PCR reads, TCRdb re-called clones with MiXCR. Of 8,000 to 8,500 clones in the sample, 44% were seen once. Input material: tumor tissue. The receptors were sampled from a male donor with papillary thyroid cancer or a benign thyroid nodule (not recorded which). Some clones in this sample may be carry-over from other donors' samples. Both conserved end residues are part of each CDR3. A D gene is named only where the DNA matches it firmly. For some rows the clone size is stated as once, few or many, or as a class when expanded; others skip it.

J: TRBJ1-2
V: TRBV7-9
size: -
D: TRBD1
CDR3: CASSLATGGYTF
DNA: TGTGCCAGCAGCTTAGCGACAGGGGGCTACACCTTC

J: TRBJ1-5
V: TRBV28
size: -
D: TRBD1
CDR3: CASKSSRTGDNQPQHF
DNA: TGTGCCAGCAAGAGTTCTCGGACAGGGGACAATCAGCCCCAGCATTTT

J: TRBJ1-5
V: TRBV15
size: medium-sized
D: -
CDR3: CATSRGRTGYYSNQPQHF
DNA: TGTGCCACCAGCAGAGGGAGGACGGGGTATTATAGCAATCAGCCCCAGCATTTT

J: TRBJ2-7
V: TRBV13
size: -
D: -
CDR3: CASSLESQGGYEQYF
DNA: TGTGCCAGCAGCTTAGAATCACAGGGAGGCTACGAGCAGTACTTC

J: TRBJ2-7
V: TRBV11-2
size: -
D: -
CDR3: CASSSLRESQTPFYEQYF
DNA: TGTGCCAGCAGCTCCCTCCGGGAGTCCCAGACTCCCTTCTACGAGCAGTACTTC

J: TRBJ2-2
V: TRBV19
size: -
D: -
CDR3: CASTGLVSGELFF
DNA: TGTGCCAGTACGGGCCTAGTGAGCGGGGAGCTGTTTTTT

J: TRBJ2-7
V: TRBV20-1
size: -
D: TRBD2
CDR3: CSAPLWEGSEQYF
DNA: TGCAGTGCCCCCCTCTGGGAGGGAAGCGAGCAGTACTTC

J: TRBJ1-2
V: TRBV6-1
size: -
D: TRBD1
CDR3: CASSDPGTGDGYTF
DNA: TGTGCCAGCAGTGACCCCGGGACAGGCGATGGCTACACCTTC

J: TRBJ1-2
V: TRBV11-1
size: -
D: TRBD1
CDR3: CASTPTGRNYGYTF
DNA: TGTGCCAGCACCCCGACAGGGCGAAACTATGGCTACACCTTC

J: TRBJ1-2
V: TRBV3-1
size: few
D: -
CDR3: CASSQEKGIWGYTF
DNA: TGTGCCAGCAGCCAAGAAAAGGGTATTTGGGGCTACACCTTC

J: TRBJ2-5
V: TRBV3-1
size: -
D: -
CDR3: CASSQGKGKTQYF
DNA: TGTGCCAGCAGCCAAGGGAAGGGTAAGACCCAGTACTTC

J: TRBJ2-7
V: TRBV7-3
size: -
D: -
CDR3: CASSLGLGPSYEQYF
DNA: TGTGCCAGCAGCTTAGGCCTGGGTCCCTCCTACGAGCAGTACTTC

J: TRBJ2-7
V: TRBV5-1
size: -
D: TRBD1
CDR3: CASSVDRGRTYEQYF
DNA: TGCGCCAGCAGCGTCGACAGGGGGCGAACCTACGAGCAGTACTTC